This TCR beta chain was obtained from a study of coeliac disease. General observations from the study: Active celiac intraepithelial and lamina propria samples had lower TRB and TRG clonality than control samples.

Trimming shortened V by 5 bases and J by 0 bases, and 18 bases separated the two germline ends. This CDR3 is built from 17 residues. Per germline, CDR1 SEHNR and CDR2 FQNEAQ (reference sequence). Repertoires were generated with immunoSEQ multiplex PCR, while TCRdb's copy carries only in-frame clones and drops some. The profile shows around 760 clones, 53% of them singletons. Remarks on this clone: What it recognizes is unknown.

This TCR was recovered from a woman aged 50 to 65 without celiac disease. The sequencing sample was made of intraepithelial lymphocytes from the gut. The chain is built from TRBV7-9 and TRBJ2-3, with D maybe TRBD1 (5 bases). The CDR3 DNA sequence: TGTGCCAGCAGCCTAAGGCGACAGATTTTTAGCACAGATACGCAGTATTTT. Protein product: CASSLRRQIFSTDTQYF. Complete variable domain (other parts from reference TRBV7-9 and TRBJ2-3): DTGVSQNPRHKITKRGQNVTFRCDPISEHNRLYWYRQTLGQGPEFLTYFQNEAQLEKSRLLSDRFSAERPKGSFSTLEIQRTEQGDSAMYLCASSLRRQIFSTDTQYFGPGTRLTVL.